This entry is about one TCR beta chain. Its antigen target is currently unknown. No base qualities exist here, and no much larger clone lies one base off it. The cysteine opens and the phenylalanine closes a CDR3 of 15 amino acids. Just CDR3 DNA is preserved here, 45 bases in frame from base 1. From V the trimming removes 1 base and from J it removes 6 bases, while the gene matches leave 4 bases of the junction unaccounted for. Based on the germline V gene, the CDR1 and CDR2 sequences are SGHDT and YYEEEE. These data are taken from a study of cytomegalovirus exposure and HLA in healthy donors (dated by TCRdb to 2016 to 2017). Regarding the research as a whole: An earlier analysis of about 530 of the donors reported around 280 Gb of sequence data and around 120 million unique TCR beta sequences obtained from around 190 million T cells. About 310 gigabases of sequencing data and approximately 85 million unique TCR sequences were included in an early release covering about 600 HLA-typed donors. An earlier analysis of some 500 of the donors applied high-throughput TCR beta sequencing to assess whether each TCR beta V gene segment acted as functional or pseudogenic. Rather than drawing on any new phenotypic data, the later analysis identified candidate immune exposures from TCR beta sequences and the way those sequences occurred across donors. Because of strong linkage in the cohort, roughly five DR-DQ haplotypes were treated as single units for association and clustering. Of the roughly 400 genotyped donors, 65% to 90% fell in the genetic ancestry cluster associated with self-reported Caucasian donors. A separate validation cohort of over a hundred different subjects was used in addition to the approximately 700-subject first cohort. All discovery cohort repertoires had been generated using a single sequencing platform. To predict cytomegalovirus infection status, the study combined high-throughput TCR immunosequencing, statistical association of individual TCRs with disease status, and machine learning. Typing coverage differed by locus: A, B, C, DRB1 and DQB1 were typed in roughly 629-640 donors, DQA1 in roughly 510, DPA1 in some 570, and DPB1 in 472. The T cell repertoires of 666 subjects were profiled by immunosequencing and related to cytomegalovirus serostatus. A later analysis re-analyzed previously published TCR beta repertoires from 650 to 800 donors and added high-resolution HLA genotyping to study TCR occurrence patterns. Both class I and class II loci were covered by HLA typing, at four-digit resolution. Donor age, sex, ethnicity and CMV serostatus were compiled alongside the repertoire data. Across some 400 genotyped donors of the cohort, an average of roughly 230,000 unique TCR beta nucleotide sequences per donor were sequenced, and roughly a sixth of those sequences were non-productive. The aim of the study was to test whether cataloging public T cell receptors could identify signatures of past pathogen exposure. A later genetic analysis took genome-wide SNP genotypes for about 65% of the 666 donors and used that subset as a discovery cohort. Results and caveats for the whole study, not just this receptor: Specific HLA alleles were associated with over 15,000 TCR beta sequences at a false discovery rate of 0.05 in a later analysis. A later analysis found that TCR association rates varied across HLA loci, with DRB1 alleles showing the most associated TCRs and HLA-C alleles the fewest. Most CMV-associated TCR beta chains appeared to be HLA-restricted in a later analysis, and the HLA associations seemed to be driven largely by CMV exposure. A later analysis reported that several top co-occurrence clusters appeared linked to parvovirus B19, influenza, CMV and Epstein-Barr virus. Linkage disequilibrium might explain the correlated functional status among segregating V segments, but an unknown experimental factor could not be ruled out. A few of the identified cytomegalovirus-associated TCR beta chains were confirmed in vitro to be specific for cytomegalovirus antigens. Compared with the 666-donor mean, donors in an Asian-associated ancestry cluster had fewer N-insertions in productive TCRs, according to a later genetic analysis. A cluster of highly shared sequence variants was judged likely to represent a technical artifact of the sequencing pipeline. Strong co-occurrence of HLA alleles, especially DR and DQ, made assigning TCR associations to individual alleles difficult. A further reported finding was that TCR beta sequences accurately predicted the HLA-A and HLA-B alleles for most subjects in the first cohort. In a later genetic analysis, a missense DCLRE1C variant was associated with V-gene and J-gene trimming of TCR beta chains, and the association was replicated in an independent cohort. The classifier was reported to diagnose cytomegalovirus status with high specificity and sensitivity in both the original cohort and the validation cohort. HLA typing was unavailable for some donors at each locus, so association tests used only the typed subset. Across donors, most TCR sequences were observed very rarely, whereas some public TCRs were present in many individuals. Sequencing depth was assumed to be roughly uniform across donors in the presence/absence analyses, though that assumption may not hold. The study listed around 160 TCR beta chains as associated with cytomegalovirus. The 87-base-pair reads could not distinguish some IMGT-functional V segments, including TRBV6-2 and TRBV6-3, so those segments were excluded. Because counts were too low, roughly 16 rarely observed V segments, including chromosome 9 orphons, were excluded from the earlier analysis of fewer than 650 of the donors. The only immune exposure information available for the cohort was CMV serostatus. The authors suggested that the approach could potentially be extended to other disease states and immunological phenotypes. In an earlier analysis of 500 to 650 of the donors, most TCR beta V segments appeared in productive rearrangements about 90% or about 30% of the time, broadly matching IMGT annotations. In a later analysis, HLA-associated TCR beta chains showed more clonal expansion and lower generation probabilities than non-associated chains that were equally common. In this cohort, only TCR beta chains were sequenced, and detectable features were limited by the absence of alpha or paired-chain data.

Library method: the immunoSEQ multiplex PCR assay. The multiplex PCR relied on a mix of 60 forward primers for TCR Vbeta segments and 13 reverse primers for TCR Jbeta segments. Amplification of the CDR3 region of rearranged TCR beta genes was performed with a multiplex PCR assay on genomic DNA. Amplified TCR beta libraries were sequenced as 87-base-pair reads on the Illumina HiSeq System. Per the authors' processing: A later analysis tallied 70 million to 100 million unique TCR beta chains across the 666 repertoires, and about 10 million of those chains were shared by two or more donors. A nearest-neighbor algorithm error-corrected the raw reads and collapsed the reads into unique sequences, merging closely related sequences to remove PCR and sequencing errors. Alignment of CDR3 sequences to IMGT reference sequences was used to assign V, D and J gene segments. For a sequence to be retained, a match of at least six nucleotides to both a V gene segment and a J gene segment was required. Rearrangements were classified as productive when the CDR3 lacked stop codons and remained in frame with V and J, and all other rearrangements were classified as non-productive. Following IMGT convention, CDR3 was defined as the stretch from the second conserved V-encoded cysteine up to the conserved J-encoded phenylalanine. The earlier analysis of 587 of the donors excluded sequences that lacked an unambiguous match to a single V gene segment. In an earlier analysis of around 600 of the donors, V segments were called functional above 56.7% productive rearrangements and were called segregating when the between-donor standard deviation exceeded 5%. A statistical classification framework was built to diagnose cytomegalovirus status from the catalog of TCR beta chain sequences. In a later analysis, TCR nucleotide sequences were compared against IMGT/GENE-DB human TR gene sequences so that V and J genes could be assigned. A later analysis assigned CDR3 sequences and most-parsimonious VDJ recombination scenarios with the TCRdist pipeline. In a later analysis, every TCR beta chain was defined by the combination of its CDR3 amino acid sequence and its V-gene family, and reads without a unique V-gene family were dropped. To address suspected cross-contamination and a sequencing artifact, a later analysis removed some 620 highly shared, low-generation-probability nucleotide sequences. In a later analysis, a clonal expansion index was calculated for each public chain from normalized within-repertoire ranks of inferred template counts. In a later analysis, generation probabilities were computed using a VDJ recombination model fitted to out-of-frame rearrangements, and the results were checked against IGoR. Hypergeometric tests were used in a later analysis to score TCR-TCR, TCR-HLA and TCR-CMV co-occurrence, with a repertoire-size bias correction applied to the TCR pairs. In a later analysis, false discovery rates were estimated by permuting HLA or CMV assignments 20 times. In a later analysis, co-occurring TCRs were grouped with DBSCAN, and TCRdist sequence similarity was added when clustering was performed within HLA-allele-positive subsets. Repertoires with fewer than 30,000 or more than 120,000 public chains, plus five repertoires with anomalous nucleotide sharing, were excluded from co-occurrence clustering. TCRdb took this table from immuneACCESS and kept in-frame rearrangements with V and J called. Such tables lack part of the clones; where checked against another copy, unresolved V genes explain under half of the gap, and the rest is unexplained. V and J calls and clone size are those listed in that table; D and trimming were worked out from the DNA. The sample table records 53,000 or so clones; approximately 75% of these occur just once. Approximately 6.3% of the sample belongs to the ten largest clones.

The cohort was made up of 666 healthy bone marrow donors. All cohort members were sampled while nominally healthy, although unrecorded immune exposures were likely present. The donor tested CMV seropositive, placing the donor among the 250 to 300 seropositive members of the cohort. A peripheral blood sample was provided by each donor, and peripheral blood mononuclear cells were used for TCR beta sequencing. The Qiagen DNeasy Blood Extraction Kit was used to extract genomic DNA from the blood cell samples. This sequence uses TRBV5-6 and TRBJ2-1; 10 bases in the junction line up with TRBD2. The receptor was derived from a man between 25 and 39 years old in good health and CMV-seropositive. The sequenced sample was PBMCs. The sequenced DNA: TGTGCCAGCAGCTTGTATCCTAGCGGGGGCAATGAGCAGTTCTTC. It translates to CASSLYPSGGNEQFF.